The entry below describes one T cell receptor (beta chain). The clone's antigen remains unknown. Within one base of it there is no much larger clone, and no base qualities were kept. The immunoSEQ Assay was used to immunosequence TCRbeta CDR3 regions from genomic DNA. Prior to high-throughput sequencing, genomic DNA was amplified by bias-controlled multiplex PCR. In the source study's methods: To quantify the absolute abundance of each unique TCRbeta CDR3 region, the sequences were collapsed and filtered. Clonality, defined as 1 minus Pielou's evenness, was calculated using only productive rearrangements. A previously published method was used to identify clones with significantly greater frequencies in on-treatment samples than in baseline samples. TCRdb mirrors the immuneACCESS table, restricted to in-frame sequences. Some clones are absent from its copies; in checked studies, under half trace to an unresolved V gene, and the reason for the others is unknown. V and J calls plus clone size are reproduced from that table; the DNA served to infer D and trimming. Counted in this sample were approximately 17,000 clones; roughly three quarters of them appeared once. Roughly 10% of the sample goes to the ten largest clones.

The CDR3 contains 13 residues, cysteine and phenylalanine counted. The kept DNA is CDR3 alone, 39 bases in frame from the first base. For CDR1 and CDR2, the germline V gene (reference sequence) lists MNHNY and SVGAGI. Trimming costs V 8 bases and J 6 bases, and their ends lie 16 bases apart. The data stem from a study of sequential checkpoint blockade in melanoma (dated by TCRdb to about 2019). With respect to the entire study: In a 1:1 randomization, patients received either first-line nivolumab then ipilimumab (arm A) or ipilimumab then nivolumab (arm B). Maintenance nivolumab came after both trial sequences.

In light of the paper, this sample's treatment or condition label describes: randomized to nivolumab then ipilimumab (arm A) or the reverse (arm B). None of the trial patients had been given prior DNA-damaging chemotherapy. Thawed PBMCs were sorted on a FACS Aria II flow cytometer to isolate live CD3+CD8+ cells negative for CD19 and CD56. Samples came from patients with melanoma in CheckMate 064, a randomized, open-label phase II trial of sequential checkpoint blockade. Peripheral blood mononuclear cells were obtained through leukapheresis, purified using Ficoll-Paque, and frozen in human serum containing around 9.6% DMSO. Right after sorting, the blood CD3+CD8+ cells were verified to be >98% pure, and DNA extraction followed. The paper's findings and limits, for the study overall: The model for predicting response that combines TCR metrics with mutation burden needs to be validated in larger, independent patient cohorts.

The sample in question was CD8+ T cells sorted from blood (inferred from file names), obtained from a patient given nivolumab and ipilimumab in sequence. The TCR was taken from a human donor with melanoma. Recombination linked TRBV6-6 to TRBJ1-1; the D gene assignment is ambiguous. The DNA sequence reads TGTGCCAGCCAGCAGTTATATAGCTCTGAAGCTTTCTTT. The translation is CASQQLYSSEAFF.